The T cell receptor beta chain described here comes from a study of blood T cell repertoires in COVID-19. The authors' processing: Quantification of nucleated cells was approximated via reference gene primer amplification. Measured with immunoSEQ multiplex PCR; TCRdb has only the in-frame clones, and not every one. The V and J calls and clone size come from that table; D and trimming were worked out from the DNA. The data contain under 300,000 clones, roughly 88% of them singletons. The CDR3 covers 12 residues. The germline V gene encodes CDR1 KGHSH and CDR2 LQKENI. The ends were cut back, 3 bases at V and 5 bases at J, with 5 bases in the middle.

Sequences were obtained from PBMCs or T cells enriched from blood (not recorded which). The gene calls are TRBV18 and TRBJ2-1; D gene ambiguous. This TCR came from a woman aged 40 to 50 with acute COVID-19. CDR3 loop: CASSPFNNEQFF. The DNA for the CDR3 is TGTGCCAGCTCACCTTTCAACAATGAGCAGTTCTTC.